The rows below give T cell receptor beta chains drawn from one sample of a study of shared clonotypes between healthy human individuals. Measured with immunoSEQ multiplex PCR; TCRdb has only the in-frame clones, and not every one. The sample includes roughly 1 million clones, 65% to 80% of them seen just once. Specimen: memory CD4+ T cells sorted from blood. These receptors originate from a young man in good health. Each CDR3 is given with its conserved first and last residue. The order of the fields is clone size, J gene, D gene, V gene, CDR3 protein, CDR3 DNA. A D gene is named only where the DNA matches it firmly. A row's size may be missing; if present it is once, few, many or a size class.

-	TRBJ1-5	-	TRBV6-6	CASSTGTGNQPQHF	TGTGCCAGCAGTACAGGGACTGGTAATCAGCCCCAGCATTTT
-	TRBJ1-1	TRBD1	TRBV5-1	CASSSTGVVNTEAFF	TGCGCCAGCAGCTCCACAGGGGTAGTGAACACTGAAGCTTTCTTT
-	TRBJ1-1	-	TRBV6-6	CATHSLAANTEAFF	TGTGCCACCCATTCTCTTGCTGCGAACACTGAAGCTTTCTTT
once	TRBJ2-1	TRBD2	TRBV4-1	CASSQEGLAEFNEQFF	TGCGCCAGCAGCCAAGAGGGGCTAGCGGAGTTCAATGAGCAGTTCTTC
few	TRBJ2-5	-	TRBV6-5	CASSQRGQPEETQYF	TGTGCCAGCAGTCAACGAGGCCAGCCCGAAGAGACCCAGTACTTC
-	TRBJ1-5	-	TRBV19	CASSIRDNQPQHF	TGTGCCAGTAGTATTCGGGATAATCAGCCCCAGCATTTT
-	TRBJ1-4	-	TRBV30	CAWSPGWEELFF	TGTGCCTGGAGCCCTGGATGGGAGGAACTGTTTTTT
-	TRBJ2-1	-	TRBV11-3	CASSPSGTGDGQFF	TGTGCCAGCAGCCCCTCCGGGACCGGAGACGGGCAGTTCTTC
-	TRBJ2-5	TRBD1	TRBV5-5	CASSLAPGQGPSGTQYF	TGTGCCAGCAGCTTGGCCCCGGGACAGGGGCCATCTGGGACCCAGTACTTC
-	TRBJ1-1	-	TRBV28	CASLRINTEAFF	TGTGCCAGCCTTAGAATTAACACTGAAGCTTTCTTT
-	TRBJ2-7	TRBD2	TRBV5-1	CASSPGEREREQYF	TGCGCCAGCAGCCCCGGGGAGCGGGAGCGCGAGCAGTACTTC
-	TRBJ2-4	-	TRBV23-1	CASRGTGSQAKNIQYF	TGCGCCAGCAGGGGGACGGGGTCCCAAGCCAAAAACATTCAGTACTTC
-	TRBJ2-7	TRBD2	TRBV2	CASMGSGLAGREQYF	TGTGCCAGCATGGGAAGTGGACTAGCGGGGCGCGAGCAGTACTTC
-	TRBJ1-2	-	TRBV10-3	CAISEEVLGGYTF	TGTGCCATCAGTGAGGAGGTCTTGGGAGGCTACACCTTC
few	TRBJ1-1	TRBD1	TRBV30	CAWTWDRGGTEAFF	TGTGCCTGGACCTGGGACAGGGGAGGCACTGAAGCTTTCTTT
-	TRBJ2-2	TRBD1	TRBV5-1	CASSRGTGVIGYTGELFF	TGCGCCAGCAGCCGAGGGACAGGCGTAATAGGGTACACCGGGGAGCTGTTTTTT
few	TRBJ2-4	-	TRBV5-5	CASHYGVDKNIQYF	TGTGCTAGTCATTACGGGGTAGACAAAAACATTCAGTACTTC
-	TRBJ2-1	-	TRBV5-1	CASSLEVTSSYNEQFF	TGCGCCAGCAGCTTGGAGGTCACGAGCTCCTACAATGAGCAGTTCTTC
-	TRBJ2-1	TRBD2	TRBV7-2	CASSTTSGRAEGEQFF	TGTGCCAGCAGCACCACTAGCGGGAGGGCCGAAGGTGAGCAGTTCTTC
-	TRBJ2-4	TRBD1	TRBV18	CASSPTGGGENIQYF	TGTGCCAGCTCACCTACAGGGGGCGGCGAAAACATTCAGTACTTC
-	TRBJ2-6	-	TRBV19	CASTPRIGSGANVLTF	TGTGCCAGTACCCCCCGCATAGGGTCTGGGGCCAACGTCCTGACTTTC
many	TRBJ2-7	-	TRBV7-9	CASALSDEQYF	TGTGCCAGCGCGCTATCAGACGAGCAGTACTTC
-	TRBJ1-6	-	TRBV2	CASSDGRGGNSPLHF	TGTGCCAGCAGTGACGGAAGGGGCGGTAATTCACCCCTCCACTTT
-	TRBJ1-2	TRBD1	TRBV29-1	CSVGTGGGYGYTF	TGCAGCGTTGGGACAGGGGGAGGCTATGGCTACACCTTC
-	TRBJ1-6	-	TRBV9	CASSVEGQRTPLHF	TGTGCCAGCAGCGTAGAAGGACAGCGGACACCCCTCCACTTT
few	TRBJ2-3	TRBD2	TRBV13	CASSFRTGGRLDTQYF	TGTGCCAGCAGCTTCAGAACGGGGGGGCGGTTAGATACGCAGTATTTT
few	TRBJ2-7	-	TRBV28	CASSPHGVPHEQYF	TGTGCCAGCAGTCCTCACGGGGTGCCCCACGAGCAGTACTTC
-	TRBJ1-2	TRBD1	TRBV5-5	CASSSRLDRAYGYTF	TGTGCCAGCAGCTCCCGCTTGGACAGGGCCTATGGCTACACCTTC
-	TRBJ2-5	-	TRBV5-1	CASGVAGEGETQYF	TGCGCCAGCGGTGTCGCAGGGGAGGGGGAGACCCAGTACTTC
-	TRBJ2-2	TRBD1	TRBV7-3	CASSSRQGTGELFF	TGTGCCAGCAGCTCCCGACAGGGGACCGGGGAGCTGTTTTTT
-	TRBJ2-3	-	TRBV9	CASSVEGVVRNTDTQYF	TGTGCCAGCAGCGTAGAGGGCGTGGTGCGTAACACAGATACGCAGTATTTT
-	TRBJ2-3	TRBD2	TRBV2	CASSSSLAGTDTQYF	TGTGCCAGCAGCAGCTCCCTAGCGGGCACAGATACGCAGTATTTT
-	TRBJ2-3	TRBD2	TRBV9	CASSRTSGDPTDTQYF	TGTGCCAGCAGCCGGACTAGCGGGGACCCCACAGATACGCAGTATTTT
-	TRBJ2-2	TRBD1	TRBV19	CASSTGQGEHLNTGELFF	TGTGCCAGTAGTACGGGACAGGGTGAACATTTAAACACCGGGGAGCTGTTTTTT
-	TRBJ2-7	TRBD2	TRBV11-2	CASSSISGRRSYEQYF	TGTGCCAGCAGCTCGATTAGCGGGAGGCGCTCCTACGAGCAGTACTTC
-	TRBJ2-7	TRBD2	TRBV28	CASSPWTSGGTSYEQYF	TGTGCCAGCAGTCCCTGGACTAGCGGGGGAACAAGCTACGAGCAGTACTTC
-	TRBJ1-2	TRBD1	TRBV6-5	CASSYGTGGIYGYTF	TGTGCCAGCAGTTATGGGACAGGGGGCATCTATGGCTACACCTTC
-	TRBJ2-6	-	TRBV29-1	CSVGEAGANVLTF	TGCAGCGTAGGGGAAGCTGGGGCCAACGTCCTGACTTTC
-	TRBJ2-7	TRBD1	TRBV5-1	CASSLGAGTAPHEQYF	TGCGCCAGCAGCTTGGGCGCCGGGACAGCTCCCCACGAGCAGTACTTC
-	TRBJ1-3	-	TRBV15	CATSAGRFSGNTIYF	TGTGCCACCAGCGCCGGACGGTTCTCTGGAAACACCATATATTTT
-	TRBJ1-3	-	TRBV29-1	CSVEWTAGNTIYF	TGCAGCGTTGAATGGACAGCTGGAAACACCATATATTTT
-	TRBJ2-4	-	TRBV29-1	CSAGEVAKNIQYF	TGCAGCGCGGGAGAGGTAGCCAAAAACATTCAGTACTTC
few	TRBJ1-3	TRBD1	TRBV19	CASSRDWTGRGNTIYF	TGTGCCAGTAGTAGGGACTGGACAGGGAGAGGAAACACCATATATTTT
-	TRBJ1-2	-	TRBV14	CASSQDGSLYGYTF	TGTGCCAGCAGCCAAGATGGCAGTCTCTATGGCTACACCTTC
-	TRBJ1-2	TRBD1	TRBV5-1	CASSLARDRNYGYTF	TGCGCCAGCAGCTTGGCGAGGGACAGAAACTATGGCTACACCTTC